This T cell receptor beta chain was identified in a study of PD-1 blockade in mismatch repair-deficient tumors. About the study: Patients had eleven to twelve mismatch repair-deficient cancer types and were previously treated and progressing. Study-level findings and limits: Rapid post-treatment expansion, then contraction, generally preceding radiologic response, marked tumor-resident clones.

TCRs were sequenced from three patients responding to pembrolizumab. The assay was immunoSEQ multiplex PCR, and TCRdb's table has in-frame clones only and misses some. In the table there are about 51,000 clones, roughly 80% of which are singletons. This clone appeared many times. Its cognate antigen is unknown. The sequenced sample was peripheral blood, obtained about 4.5 months after starting pembrolizumab. The sequence was obtained from an adult with mismatch repair-deficient cancer.

CDR3 DNA: TGTGCCAGCAGCTTTCGGCAAAGTGCGTACGAGCAGTACTTC. This sequence encodes CASSFRQSAYEQYF. The rearrangement uses TRBV11-3 and TRBJ2-7, with D uncertain. V lost 3 bases and J 4 bases, leaving 13 bases between the germline ends. The CDR3 is made up of 14 amino acids. Looked up from germline, CDR1 is SGHNT and CDR2 is YENEEA.